A selection of T cell receptor beta chains follows, all from one sample in a study of T cells in Graves' hyperthyroidism and ophthalmopathy. TCRdb independently ran MiXCR on the multiplex PCR reads; one entry per CDR3 protein. This table holds about 380,000 distinct CDR3 sequences, 14% found once. The sample was blood. All receptors come from a woman under 40 with Graves' ophthalmopathy. CDR3s include the opening cysteine and the closing phenylalanine or tryptophan. A D gene is named only where the DNA matches it firmly. Not all rows give a size; the values are once, few, many and, for expanded clones, a class.

>.|.|TRBJ2-4|TRBV9
TGTGCCAGCAGCGTAGGGGACTCCCCCATTCAGTACTTC
CASSVGDSPIQYF
>many|TRBD1|TRBJ1-6|TRBV12-3/TRBV12-4
TGTGCCAGCAGTCCGGGACAGGGACACCCCGACTCCTATAATTCACCCCTCCACTTT
CASSPGQGHPDSYNSPLHF
>.|.|TRBJ2-3|TRBV2
TGTGCCAGCAGGGTGGGAGATACGCAGTATTTT
CASRVGDTQYF
>many|.|TRBJ1-2|TRBV20-1
TGCAGTGCCGGACGGAGGCCAGAGTATGGCTACACCTTC
CSAGRRPEYGYTF
>many|.|TRBJ2-3|TRBV18
TGTGCCAGCTCAGGGGTAGCCGGCACAGATACGCAGTATTTT
CASSGVAGTDTQYF
>.|.|TRBJ2-7|TRBV12-5
TGTGCTAGTGGGGGGACACCCACCTACGAGCAGTACTTC
CASGGTPTYEQYF
>many|TRBD1|TRBJ2-7|TRBV30
TGTGCCTGGAGTTCGGGACAGGTAGAGTTCGAGCAGTACTTC
CAWSSGQVEFEQYF
>few|.|TRBJ2-1|TRBV12-3/TRBV12-4
TGTGCCAGCAGTCGTGACACTCCGTACAATGAGCAGTTCTTC
CASSRDTPYNEQFF
>many|.|TRBJ1-1|TRBV6-1
TGTGCCACCACCGACATCGAGAACACTGAAGCTTTCTTT
CATTDIENTEAFF
>few|.|TRBJ2-1|TRBV11-3
TGTGCCAGCAGCTCTAGAAAAAGCTCCTACAATGAGCAGTTCTTC
CASSSRKSSYNEQFF
>many|TRBD2|TRBJ2-3|TRBV20-1
TGCAGTGCTCTCACCCCATCGGGGGGGCCTGGAGGCACAGATACGCAGTATTTT
CSALTPSGGPGGTDTQYF
>many|.|TRBJ2-7|TRBV2
TGTGCCAGCAGGGGGGTCCAGGGAAAATCCTACGAGCAGTACTTC
CASRGVQGKSYEQYF
>many|TRBD1|TRBJ1-2|TRBV7-8
TGTGCCAGCAGCCTCGGACAGGGGGCGAATAACTATGGCTACACCTTC
CASSLGQGANNYGYTF
>many|TRBD2|TRBJ2-7|TRBV7-2
TGTGCCAGCAGCTTCCCGTCCGGGACTAGCGGGGGGGCAAGCTCCTACGAGCAGTACTTC
CASSFPSGTSGGASSYEQYF
>many|TRBD1|TRBJ2-7|TRBV3-1
TGTGCCAGCAGCCATATACAGGGGGCTCGTTACGAGCAGTACTTC
CASSHIQGARYEQYF
>few|.|TRBJ2-1|TRBV7-9
TGTGCCAGCAGCTTAGCCGGGACGGCCAATGAGCAGTTCTTC
CASSLAGTANEQFF
>.|.|TRBJ2-7|TRBV20-1
TGCAGTGCTAGATCCGGGGGGCGGAGGGAGCAGTACTTC
CSARSGGRREQYF
>many|.|TRBJ1-1|TRBV3-1
TGTGCCAGCAGCCAATCGGACAGTCAGAACACTGAAGCTTTCTTT
CASSQSDSQNTEAFF
>.|TRBD1|TRBJ2-5|TRBV5-1
TGCGCCAGCAGCACGGAAGACAGGGGAGGAAGAGAGACCCAGTACTTC
CASSTEDRGGRETQYF
>few|.|TRBJ1-3|TRBV9
TGTGCCAGCAGCGTTTCAGGGGCTGGAAACACCATATATTTT
CASSVSGAGNTIYF
>few|.|TRBJ1-1|TRBV9
TGTGCCAGCAGCGCCGGGGGCACTGAAGCTTTCTTT
CASSAGGTEAFF
>.|TRBD1|TRBJ1-6|TRBV20-1
TGCAGTGCTAGGTCCTGGACAGGGCCCAATCTTAATAATTCACCCCTCCACTTT
CSARSWTGPNLNNSPLHF
>many|TRBD1|TRBJ1-1|TRBV2
TGTGCCAGCAGGCAGCTGCTCAGGGGGCGCTCTGAAGCTTTCTTT
CASRQLLRGRSEAFF
>few|.|TRBJ1-6|TRBV19
TGTGCCAGTAGTGATACAGGAAACCGTAATTCACCCCTCCACTTT
CASSDTGNRNSPLHF
>.|.|TRBJ1-5|TRBV6-5
TGTGCCAGCAGTTACCTGACTAGGACAAGTAGCAATCAGCCCCAGCATTTT
CASSYLTRTSSNQPQHF
>many|.|TRBJ1-4|TRBV19
TGTGCCAGTAGCCGGTCCATCGGCGCTAATGAAAAACTGTTTTTT
CASSRSIGANEKLFF
>many|.|TRBJ2-3|TRBV3-1
TGTGCCAGCAGCCAAGTCGGTTCAGATACGCAGTATTTT
CASSQVGSDTQYF
>many|.|TRBJ2-7|TRBV6-1
TGTGCCAGCGCCGGAGGGGGGACTCACTACGAGCAGTACTTC
CASAGGGTHYEQYF
>many|.|TRBJ2-7|TRBV20-1
TGCAGTGCCAGCTCCGGGACGGGCTTCGAGCAGTACTTC
CSASSGTGFEQYF
>many|.|TRBJ1-2|TRBV3-1
TGTGCCAGCAGCCCGAAAATTAACTATGGCTACACCTTC
CASSPKINYGYTF
>many|TRBD1|TRBJ2-5|TRBV6-2/TRBV6-3
TGTGCCAGCAGTTCCTACCAGGGGGCCGGGGAGACCCAGTACTTC
CASSSYQGAGETQYF
>few|.|TRBJ1-1|TRBV19
TGTGCCAGTAGCCTCGACAGGTTCACTGAAGCTTTCTTT
CASSLDRFTEAFF
>many|.|TRBJ2-3|TRBV10-3
TGTGCCATCAGCCTGGAACTTAGCACAGATACGCAGTATTTT
CAISLELSTDTQYF
>few|.|TRBJ1-2|TRBV14
TGTGCCAGCAGCCAAGATTCCGGGGGGGAAGGCTACACCTTC
CASSQDSGGEGYTF
>.|.|TRBJ2-5|TRBV29-1
TGCAGCGTTCTGCGGCAAGAGACCCAGTACTTC
CSVLRQETQYF
>many|.|TRBJ2-6|TRBV28
TGTGCCAGCAGTTTATTGGCCTTTGAAGGCTCTGGGGCCAACGTCCTGACTTTC
CASSLLAFEGSGANVLTF
>few|TRBD2|TRBJ2-5|TRBV9
TGTGCCAGCAGCGGGACTAGCGGGGTGAAGACCCAGTACTTC
CASSGTSGVKTQYF
>few|TRBD1|TRBJ2-6|TRBV29-1
TGCAGCGCCGATGCGGGACAGGGGGACTCTGGGGCCAACGTCCTGACTTTC
CSADAGQGDSGANVLTF
>many|TRBD2|TRBJ2-7|TRBV28
TGTGCCAGCACCGACCCCCCAGCGGGGGGTGGGTACGAGCAGTACTTC
CASTDPPAGGGYEQYF
>many|.|TRBJ2-3|TRBV11-2
TGTGCCAGCAGCTTTGGGAATACGCAGTATTTT
CASSFGNTQYF
>many|.|TRBJ1-2|TRBV3-1
TGTGCCAGCAGCCAGGCTCCCGGGATTAAATCGGGCTACACCTTC
CASSQAPGIKSGYTF
>many|TRBD2|TRBJ2-2|TRBV29-1
TGCAGCGTGCCGGGACTAGCGGGGGTGACCGGGGAGCTGTTTTTT
CSVPGLAGVTGELFF
>many|.|TRBJ2-5|TRBV28
TGTGCCAGCAGTTTACCCGCGGGGGAGACCCAGTACTTC
CASSLPAGETQYF
>many|TRBD2|TRBJ2-5|TRBV6-1
TGTGCCAGCAGCGTACAGAGGCGGGGGGAGACCCAGTACTTC
CASSVQRRGETQYF
>many|TRBD1|TRBJ1-2|TRBV20-1
TGCAGTGCAACCGGGACAGGGGTTTTGGGCGGCTACACCTTC
CSATGTGVLGGYTF
>many|TRBD2|TRBJ2-1|TRBV30
TGTGCCTGGAGTGTACTAGCGGGGGGGCCGGTCAATAAGCAGTTCTTC
CAWSVLAGGPVNKQFF
>.|TRBD1|TRBJ2-3|TRBV27
TGTGCCAGCAGTTTGTTCAGGGGGGATACGCAGTATTTT
CASSLFRGDTQYF
>.|.|TRBJ1-6|TRBV20-1
TGCAGTGCTAGTAGGCAGAATAATTCACCCCTCCACTTT
CSASRQNNSPLHF
>many|.|TRBJ2-7|TRBV27
TGTGCCAGCAGGGACAGCCTCTCGAGCTCCTACGAGCAGTACTTC
CASRDSLSSSYEQYF
>.|TRBD1|TRBJ1-6|TRBV6-1
TGTGCCAGCAGCCACACCCGGTCAGGGGGCAAACTTAGAAATTCACCCCTCCACTTT
CASSHTRSGGKLRNSPLHF
>many|.|TRBJ2-7|TRBV9
TGTGCCAGCAGCGTAGCCGGGACGGACTCCTACGAGCAGTACTTC
CASSVAGTDSYEQYF